This T cell receptor (beta chain) was sequenced in a study of shared clonotypes between healthy human individuals. Assay: immunoSEQ multiplex PCR; the TCRdb copy retains only in-frame clones and omits some. This table holds 100,000 or so clones, around 64% found once. The CDR3 loop spans 15 amino acids. Trimming stripped 6 bases from V and 2 bases from J, with 17 bases between. CDR1 is MNHEY, CDR2 SMNVEV, per germline (reference sequence). CD8 memory cells included CD45RO+ cells plus CCR7-negative CD45RA+ TemRA cells. The sequenced material came from memory CD8+ T cells sorted from blood. As to subset: CD45RO+ cells pooled with CCR7-negative TemRA cells. The sequence came from a woman in her 30s in good health. The gene calls are TRBV27 and TRBJ2-7; tentatively, D is TRBD1 (6 bases). The CDR3, as DNA: TGTGCCAGCAGCCCGACGCCGACAGGCACCTACGAGCAGTACTTC. Residues: CASSPTPTGTYEQYF.